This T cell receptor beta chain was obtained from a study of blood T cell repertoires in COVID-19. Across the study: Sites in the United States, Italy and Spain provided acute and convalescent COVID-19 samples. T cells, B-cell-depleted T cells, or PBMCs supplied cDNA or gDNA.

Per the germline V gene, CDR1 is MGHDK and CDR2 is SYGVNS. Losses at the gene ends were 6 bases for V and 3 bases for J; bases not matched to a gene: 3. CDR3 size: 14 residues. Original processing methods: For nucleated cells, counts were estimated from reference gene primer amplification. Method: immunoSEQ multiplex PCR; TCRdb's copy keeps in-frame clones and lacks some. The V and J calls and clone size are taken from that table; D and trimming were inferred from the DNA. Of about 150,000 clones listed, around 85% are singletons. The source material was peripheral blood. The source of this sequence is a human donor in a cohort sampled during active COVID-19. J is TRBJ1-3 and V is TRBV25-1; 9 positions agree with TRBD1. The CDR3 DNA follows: TGTGCCAGCAGGGGGACAGGGATTGGAAACACCATATATTTT. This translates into CASRGTGIGNTIYF. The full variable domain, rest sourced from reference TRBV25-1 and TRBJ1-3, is EADIYQTPRYLVIGTGKKITLECSQTMGHDKMYWYQQDPGMELHLIHYSYGVNSTEKGDLSSESTVSRIRTEHFPLTLESARPSHTSQYLCASRGTGIGNTIYFGEGSWLTVV.